Following are 32 T cell receptor beta chains from one sample sequenced in a study of technical replicates of blood from a few donors. Sequenced by immunoSEQ multiplex PCR; TCRdb stores in-frame clones only, minus some. This table has more than 11,000 clones, about 85% appearing once. The sequenced sample consisted of PBMCs. These receptors all stem from a human donor in good health.

J is TRBJ2-3 and V is TRBV5-1; no reliable D call. The CDR3 has 15 amino acids. The germline V gene has CDR1 SGHRS and CDR2 YFSETQ. V was cut by 5 bases and J by 4 bases, with 17 bases left in between. This CDR3 is CASRYGTMVADTQYF. CDR3 bases: TGCGCCAGCAGATACGGAACTATGGTAGCAGATACGCAGTATTTT.

This sequence joins TRBV27 and TRBJ2-5; 7 nucleotides line up with TRBD1. Trimming removed 5 bases from V and 2 bases from J; junction bases left unmatched: 5. This CDR3 contains 14 residues. Per germline, CDR1 MNHEY and CDR2 SMNVEV (reference sequence). The CDR3 region is CASSPQGDQETQYF. The CDR3, as DNA: TGTGCCAGCAGTCCGCAGGGGGATCAAGAGACCCAGTACTTC.

The gene calls are TRBV29-1 and TRBJ1-1; D is possibly TRBD1 (6 bases). V was pared by 7 bases and J by 1 base, with 10 bases between. Germline V gives CDR1 SQVTM, CDR2 ANQGSEA. The CDR3 extends over 12 amino acids. This chain's CDR3 is CSAGTPNTEAFF. CDR3 DNA: TGCAGCGCCGGGACACCGAACACTGAAGCTTTCTTT. Based on the CDR3 plus reference TRBV29-1 and TRBJ1-1, the full variable domain is SAVISQKPSRDICQRGTSLTIQCQVDSQVTMMFWYRQQPGQSLTLIATANQGSEATYESGFVIDKFPISRPNLTFSTLTVSNMSPEDSSIYLCSAGTPNTEAFFGQGTRLTVV.

J is TRBJ1-2 and V is TRBV27; TRBD1 matches at 7 bases. With 3 bases clipped from V and 4 bases from J, the junction kept 5 bases outside the gene matches. CDR1 is MNHEY and CDR2 is SMNVEV in the germline V gene (reference sequence). This CDR3 spans 14 amino acids. For the CDR3, the DNA is TGTGCCAGCAGTTTGGGGGGACAGCTCTATGGCTACACCTTC. This translates into CASSLGGQLYGYTF.

This chain joins TRBV15 and TRBJ2-6, with D perhaps matching TRBD1 (6 bases). The CDR3 is 16 residues long. CDR1 and CDR2 from the germline V gene are LNHNV and YYDKDF (reference sequence). V was shortened by 0 bases and J by 2 bases, with 8 bases between the two germline ends. Here the CDR3 DNA reads TGTGCCACCAGCAGAGAAGGGGGAACTGGGGCCAACGTCCTGACTTTC. As protein: CATSREGGTGANVLTF.

The J gene is TRBJ2-1, the V gene TRBV9; 7 bases fit TRBD2. Germline CDR1 is SGDLS and CDR2 is YYNGEE. This CDR3 spans 15 amino acids. V lost 1 base to trimming and J lost 7 bases; unmatched junction nucleotides: 8. The CDR3 region is CASSVREGLWNEQFF. In DNA, the CDR3 is TGTGCCAGCAGCGTAAGGGAGGGACTCTGGAATGAGCAGTTCTTC.

The chain has TRBV6-1 and TRBJ2-7; TRBD1 is a possible D gene (6 bases). The CDR3 runs 15 residues. The V end lost 3 bases, the J end lost 5 bases, and 17 bases lay between the germline ends. CDR1 MNHNS and CDR2 SASEGT come from the germline V gene. This chain's CDR3 is CASSDLAGEGHEQYF. The CDR3 nucleotides read TGTGCCAGCAGTGATTTAGCAGGGGAAGGCCACGAGCAGTACTTC.

This chain links TRBV11-2 with TRBJ2-1; 15 bases fit TRBD2. The CDR3 is 17 residues long. The germline gives CDR1 SGHAT, CDR2 FQNNGV. The ends lost 8 bases at V and 2 bases at J; junction bases unmatched: 7. CDR3 sequence: CASGEGLAGGPYNEQFF. The CDR3 DNA is TGTGCCAGCGGGGAGGGACTAGCGGGAGGACCCTACAATGAGCAGTTCTTC.

This sequence joins TRBV7-9 and TRBJ1-4; D unresolved. The CDR3 extends over 12 amino acids. The V end lost 5 bases, the J end lost 12 bases, and 13 bases lay between the germline ends. Germline V gene data show CDR1 as SEHNR and CDR2 as FQNEAQ (reference sequence). CDR3 region: CASSNDPSELFF. Here the CDR3 DNA reads TGTGCCAGCAGCAATGATCCGTCGGAACTGTTTTTT.

This sequence joins TRBV5-1 and TRBJ2-2; D remains unclear. Germline CDR1 reads SGHRS; CDR2 reads YFSETQ. This CDR3 comprises 17 residues. The V and J ends lost 0 bases and 3 bases respectively, with 15 bases between them. The CDR3 reads CASSLGADNPDTGELFF. CDR3 DNA sequence: TGCGCCAGCAGCTTGGGAGCTGACAATCCGGACACCGGGGAGCTGTTTTTT.

The chain has TRBV7-9 and TRBJ2-2, with TRBD2 matching over 14 bases. J gave up 1 base and V 5 bases, and 6 bases lay outside the gene matches. CDR3 length: 18 residues. The germline V gene has CDR1 SEHNR and CDR2 FQNEAQ (reference sequence). The chain's CDR3 is CASSPGLAGDLNTGELFF. The CDR3 region has the DNA TGTGCCAGCAGCCCGGGACTAGCGGGAGACTTGAACACCGGGGAGCTGTTTTTT.

The V gene is TRBV11-2, the J gene TRBJ2-7, with TRBD2 identical over 13 bases. Trimming took 5 bases from V and 6 from J; bases not matched to a gene: 10. Germline V lookup: CDR1 SGHAT, CDR2 FQNNGV. The CDR3 consists of 16 residues. The DNA of the CDR3 is TGTGCCAGCAGCCAAGACGTGGGACTAGCGGGAAGCGAGCAGTACTTC. The encoded protein is CASSQDVGLAGSEQYF.

The chain carries TRBV7-8 and TRBJ2-7; 9 nucleotides agree with TRBD2. V shed 3 bases and J 2 bases; nucleotides not matched to a gene: 2. The germline CDR1 and CDR2 sequences are SGHVS and FQNEAQ. The CDR3 length is 14 residues. CDR3 residues: CASSLSGGTYEQYF. The DNA for the CDR3 is TGTGCCAGCAGCTTGAGCGGGGGGACCTACGAGCAGTACTTC. Together with reference TRBV7-8 and TRBJ2-7, the CDR3 gives the full variable domain: GAGVSQSPRYKVAKRGQDVALRCDPISGHVSLFWYQQALGQGPEFLTYFQNEAQLDKSGLPSDRFFAERPEGSVSTLKIQRTQQEDSAVYLCASSLSGGTYEQYFGPGTRLTVT.

The rearrangement uses TRBV6-5 and TRBJ2-2; unclear D gene. The CDR3 runs 14 residues. V was shortened by 2 bases and J by 4 bases, with 8 bases between the two germline ends. The V gene's germline CDR1 is MNHEY and CDR2 SVGAGI. CDR3 in DNA: TGTGCCAGCAGTTACCAGGTTGGCACCGGGGAGCTGTTTTTT. Translating gives CASSYQVGTGELFF.

The V gene is TRBV4-2, the J gene TRBJ2-1, with 9 bases aligning to TRBD2. Per the germline V gene, CDR1 is LGHNA and CDR2 is YNFKEQ. The CDR3 is 16 amino acids. J gave up 4 bases and V 0 bases, and 4 bases lay outside the gene matches. The CDR3 DNA follows: TGTGCCAGCAGCCAAGATTACCTAGCGGGGTACAATGAGCAGTTCTTC. It codes for CASSQDYLAGYNEQFF.

The chain joins TRBV4-1 to TRBJ2-7; TRBD1 is a possible D gene (6 bases). Trimming removed 3 bases from V and 6 bases from J, with 9 bases in between. CDR1 is MGHRA and CDR2 is YSYEKL in the germline V gene. This CDR3 comprises 12 residues. CDR3 nucleotides: TGCGCCAGCAGCCACGACAGGAGCGAGCAGTACTTC. Protein product: CASSHDRSEQYF.

This clone was found once. The chain has TRBV5-1 and TRBJ2-7; D not certain. This CDR3 region has 14 residues. The germline V and J ends were trimmed by 0 bases and 4 bases, with 11 bases remaining between them. Germline loops: CDR1 SGHRS, CDR2 YFSETQ. Written as DNA, the CDR3 is TGCGCCAGCAGCTTGGACGCCACTGAATACGAGCAGTACTTC. The encoded protein is CASSLDATEYEQYF. The whole variable domain, filled in from reference TRBV5-1 and TRBJ2-7, reads KAGVTQTPRYLIKTRGQQVTLSCSPISGHRSVSWYQQTPGQGLQFLFEYFSETQRNKGNFPGRFSGRQFSNSRSEMNVSTLELGDSALYLCASSLDATEYEQYFGPGTRLTVT.

V usage is TRBV7-2 and J usage is TRBJ2-5; 7 bases map to TRBD1. The CDR3 has 14 residues. V gave up 2 bases and J gave up 5 bases; unmatched junction bases: 5. Per the germline V gene, CDR1 is SGHTA and CDR2 is FQGNSA. CDR3 in amino acids: CASSLTGEWETQYF. The CDR3 bases are TGTGCCAGCAGCTTAACAGGGGAGTGGGAGACCCAGTACTTC. The variable domain in full, with the rest retrieved from reference TRBV7-2 and TRBJ2-5, is GAGVSQSPSNKVTEKGKDVELRCDPISGHTALYWYRQSLGQGLEFLIYFQGNSAPDKSGLPSDRFSAERTGGSVSTLTIQRTQQEDSAVYLCASSLTGEWETQYFGPGTRLLVL.

The sample holds one count of this clone. V gene TRBV30 combines with J gene TRBJ2-7, with D tentatively TRBD1 (5 bases). CDR3 length: 11 amino acids. The germline V gene has CDR1 GTSNPN and CDR2 SVGIG (reference sequence). V was clipped by 2 bases and J by 5 bases, with 7 bases between them. The CDR3 nucleotides read TGTGCCTGGAGTTCGGACAACGAGCAGTACTTC. This codes for CAWSSDNEQYF.

This clone turned up a few times. This chain connects TRBV6-6 to TRBJ2-3, with D possibly TRBD2 on 5 matching bases. The CDR3 loop spans 15 amino acids. The V end was cut by 4 bases, the J end by 2 bases, with 13 bases between. CDR1 and CDR2 from the germline V gene are MNHNY and SVGAGI (reference sequence). CDR3 loop: CASSSPLEATDTQYF. Here the CDR3 DNA reads TGTGCCAGCAGTTCTCCACTAGAGGCCACAGATACGCAGTATTTT.

This chain connects TRBV19 to TRBJ2-7; D not resolved. Trimming left V 5 bases short and J 2 bases short, with 7 bases between. Germline V gene sequence: CDR1 LNHDA, CDR2 SQIVND (reference sequence). This CDR3 has 12 residues. The CDR3 protein is CASSPGTYEQYF. The CDR3 DNA follows: TGTGCCAGTAGTCCAGGCACCTACGAGCAGTACTTC.

V and J are TRBV18 and TRBJ1-1; possible D gene TRBD1, 6 bases. The germline V and J ends were trimmed by 6 bases and 1 base, with 15 bases remaining between them. Germline V gives CDR1 KGHSH, CDR2 LQKENI. The CDR3 is 15 residues long. For the CDR3, the DNA is TGTGCCAGCTCCGACTCGGGACAACAGAACACTGAAGCTTTCTTT. Its translation is CASSDSGQQNTEAFF. Looking up the rest from reference TRBV18 and TRBJ1-1 gives the full variable domain: NAGVMQNPRHLVRRRGQEARLRCSPMKGHSHVYWYRQLPEEGLKFMVYLQKENIIDESGMPKERFSAEFPKEGPSILRIQQVVRGDSAAYFCASSDSGQQNTEAFFGQGTRLTVV.

The rearrangement uses TRBV28 and TRBJ2-7; TRBD2 might be the D (8 bases). The germline V gene encodes CDR1 MDHEN and CDR2 SYDVKM. The CDR3 spans 15 residues. The germline V and J ends were trimmed by 6 bases and 4 bases, with 19 bases remaining between them. CDR3 amino acids: CASSYSGTVNYEQYF. CDR3 bases: TGTGCCAGCAGCTATAGCGGGACAGTCAATTACGAGCAGTACTTC. Full variable domain (missing parts from reference TRBV28 and TRBJ2-7): DVKVTQSSRYLVKRTGEKVFLECVQDMDHENMFWYRQDPGLGLRLIYFSYDVKMKEKGDIPEGYSVSREKKERFSLILESASTNQTSMYLCASSYSGTVNYEQYFGPGTRLTVT.

CDR3 amino acids: CASSLADRGHYGYTF. CDR3 in DNA: TGTGCCAGCAGCTTAGCCGACAGGGGGCATTATGGCTACACCTTC. The chain is built from TRBV7-2 and TRBJ1-2; 10 positions match TRBD1. Per germline, CDR1 SGHTA and CDR2 FQGNSA. The length of the CDR3 is 15 residues. Germline trimming cut 0 bases from V and 5 bases from J; bases unmatched to any gene: 3.

Written as DNA, the CDR3 is TGTGCCAGCAATACAGGGGGGGAAGGTGAAAAACTGTTTTTT. It encodes CASNTGGEGEKLFF. The chain couples TRBV19 to TRBJ1-4, with TRBD1 matching 8 bases. V was clipped by 9 bases and J by 7 bases; unmatched bases: 10. Germline V gives CDR1 LNHDA, CDR2 SQIVND (reference sequence). This CDR3 is built from 14 residues.

This clone was seen only a few times. This sequence joins TRBV27 and TRBJ1-1; 7 nucleotides align to TRBD1. The J segment lost 0 bases and the V segment lost 3 bases, leaving 10 bases of the junction unmatched. Germline V gene data show CDR1 as MNHEY and CDR2 as SMNVEV (reference sequence). The CDR3 spans 17 residues. The CDR3, as DNA: TGTGCCAGCAGTTTCAAAATGACAGGGACGGTGAACACTGAAGCTTTCTTT. Protein product: CASSFKMTGTVNTEAFF.

The chain uses TRBV6-5 and TRBJ2-2; D not resolved. The germline V and J ends were trimmed by 7 bases and 7 bases, with 16 bases remaining between them. This CDR3 spans 14 amino acids. The V gene's germline CDR1 is MNHEY and CDR2 SVGAGI. The CDR3 here is CASTDPNRSGELFF. For the CDR3, the DNA is TGTGCCAGCACTGACCCGAACCGGAGCGGGGAGCTGTTTTTT.

The J gene is TRBJ2-3, the V gene TRBV5-1, with 8 bases that match TRBD2. The CDR3 is 16 residues long. Germline lookup yields CDR1 SGHRS and CDR2 YFSETQ. With 1 base clipped from V and 0 bases from J, the junction kept 4 bases outside the gene matches. CDR3 residues: CASSLLASGSTDTQYF. CDR3 nucleotides: TGCGCCAGCAGCTTGCTAGCTAGCGGGAGCACAGATACGCAGTATTTT.

The chain joins TRBV5-4 to TRBJ1-2, with D possibly TRBD1 on 6 matching bases. Trimming took off 0 bases at V and 6 bases at J, with 9 bases between the two ends. Germline V gene data show CDR1 as SGHNT and CDR2 as YYREEE (reference sequence). The CDR3 is 13 amino acids. The chain's CDR3 is CASSLAPGDGYTF. The DNA for the CDR3 is TGTGCCAGCAGCTTGGCACCAGGGGATGGCTACACCTTC.

The J gene is TRBJ2-3, the V gene TRBV14, with a tentative D call TRBD2 (5 bases). V lost 1 base and J lost 0, with 11 bases in between. This CDR3 has 16 residues. Germline-derived CDR1 and CDR2 are SGHDN and FVKESK. CDR3 coding DNA: TGTGCCAGCAGCCAAGCAAAGCGGTCTAGCACAGATACGCAGTATTTT. It encodes CASSQAKRSSTDTQYF. Together with reference TRBV14 and TRBJ2-3, the CDR3 gives the full variable domain: EAGVTQFPSHSVIEKGQTVTLRCDPISGHDNLYWYRRVMGKEIKFLLHFVKESKQDESGMPNNRFLAERTGGTYSTLKVQPAELEDSGVYFCASSQAKRSSTDTQYFGPGTRLTVL.

This clone has a single count. This sequence joins TRBV7-9 and TRBJ1-1; D gene unclear. Trimming removed 8 bases from V and 1 base from J, with 14 bases in between. The germline CDR1 and CDR2 sequences are SEHNR and FQNEAQ (reference sequence). This CDR3 is built from 14 residues. CDR3 bases: TGTGCCAGCGTCTGGTTGACATCGAACACTGAAGCTTTCTTT. It codes for CASVWLTSNTEAFF.

The CDR3 reads CASSKTSGRESYNEQFF. In DNA, the CDR3 is TGTGCCAGCAGCAAGACTAGCGGGAGGGAGTCCTACAATGAGCAGTTCTTC. The chain carries TRBV11-2 and TRBJ2-1; 14 bases agree with TRBD2. The CDR3 totals 17 residues. Germline V gives CDR1 SGHAT, CDR2 FQNNGV. V lost 5 bases, J lost 1 base, and 4 bases stayed unmatched.